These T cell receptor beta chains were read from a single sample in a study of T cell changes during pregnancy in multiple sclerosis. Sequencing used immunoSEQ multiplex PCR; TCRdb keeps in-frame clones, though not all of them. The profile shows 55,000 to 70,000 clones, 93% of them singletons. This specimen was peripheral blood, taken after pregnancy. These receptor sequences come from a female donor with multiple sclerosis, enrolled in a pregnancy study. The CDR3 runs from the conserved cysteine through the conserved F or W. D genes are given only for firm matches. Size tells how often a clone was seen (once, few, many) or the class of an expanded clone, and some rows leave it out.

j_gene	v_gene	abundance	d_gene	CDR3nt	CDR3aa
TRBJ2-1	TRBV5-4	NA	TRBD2	TGTGCCAGCAGCTCTAATCTAGCGGATGCCACCTACAATGAGCAGTTCTTC	CASSSNLADATYNEQFF
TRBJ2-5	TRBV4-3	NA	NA	TGCGCCAGCAGCCAAGATCTAACCCAAGAGACCCAGTACTTC	CASSQDLTQETQYF
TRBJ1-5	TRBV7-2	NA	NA	TGTGCCAGCACCCGAGATAGCAATCAGCCCCAGCATTTT	CASTRDSNQPQHF
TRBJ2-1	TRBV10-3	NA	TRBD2	TGTGCCATCAGTGAGGTTGGGACTAGTGAGGAGCAGTTCTTC	CAISEVGTSEEQFF
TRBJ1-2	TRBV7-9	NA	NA	TGTGCCAGCAGCATGGGGGGGGCCCTCTATGGCTACACCTTC	CASSMGGALYGYTF
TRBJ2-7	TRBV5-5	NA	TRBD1	TGTGCCAGCAGCTTCCGGGACAGTCTCTACGAGCAGTACTTC	CASSFRDSLYEQYF
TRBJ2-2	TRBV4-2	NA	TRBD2	TGTGCCAGCAGCCAAGCGGCGGGAGACGTCACCGGGGAGCTGTTTTTT	CASSQAAGDVTGELFF
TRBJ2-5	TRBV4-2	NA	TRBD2	TGTGCCAGCAGCCAAGATCTCGGACCGGGGAGGGGAGAGACCCAGTACTTC	CASSQDLGPGRGETQYF
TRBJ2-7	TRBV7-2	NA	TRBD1	TGTGCCAGCAGCTCCCTACCGGCAGGGGGCTCCTACGAGCAGTACTTC	CASSSLPAGGSYEQYF
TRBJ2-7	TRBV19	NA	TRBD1	TGTGCCAGTACTTCCAGGACAGGGCTGCAGTACTTC	CASTSRTGLQYF
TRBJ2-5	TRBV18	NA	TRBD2	TGTGCCAGCTCATATCCGGGAGGGTTGGGTGCTCAGCAAGAGACCCAGTACTTC	CASSYPGGLGAQQETQYF
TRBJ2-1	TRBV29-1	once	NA	TGCAGCGTTGATCTGGGGCTAAATGAGCAGTTCTTC	CSVDLGLNEQFF
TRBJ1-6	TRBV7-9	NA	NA	TGTGCCAGCAGCCAAGCTTTGGGACTGACAAATTCACCCCTCCACTTT	CASSQALGLTNSPLHF
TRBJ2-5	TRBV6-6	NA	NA	TGTGCCAGCAGTCCGACGACTGGGGAGACCCAGTACTTC	CASSPTTGETQYF
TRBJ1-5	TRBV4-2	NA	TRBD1	TGTGCCAGCAGCCAAGGCACAGGGGGGTACCAGCCCCAGCATTTT	CASSQGTGGYQPQHF
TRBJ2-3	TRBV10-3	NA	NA	TGTGCCATCGGGAGAATTCTCACAGATACGCAGTATTTT	CAIGRILTDTQYF
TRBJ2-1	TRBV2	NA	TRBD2	TGTGCCAGCAGTGTCGAGACTAGCGGGAGGGTTGATGAGCAGTTCTTC	CASSVETSGRVDEQFF
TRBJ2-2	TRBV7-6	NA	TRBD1	TGTGCCAGCAGCTTAGGGGGACAGGGTACCACCGGGGAGCTGTTTTTT	CASSLGGQGTTGELFF
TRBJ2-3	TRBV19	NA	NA	TGTGCCAGTAGTATGGGAGGAGCAGATACGCAGTATTTT	CASSMGGADTQYF
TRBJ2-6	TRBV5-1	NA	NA	TGCGCCAGCAGCCCCCTAGCTGGGGCCAACGTCCTGACTTTC	CASSPLAGANVLTF
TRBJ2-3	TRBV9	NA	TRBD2	TGTGCCAGCAGCGTAGCGGCGGGAGGACTAGTAGATACGCAGTATTTT	CASSVAAGGLVDTQYF
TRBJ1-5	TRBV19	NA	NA	TGTGCCAGTAGTACGGGAGATCAGGGTATCTATCAGCCCCAGCATTTT	CASSTGDQGIYQPQHF
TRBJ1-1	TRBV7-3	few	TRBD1	TGTGCCAGCAGCCCCGAGACAGGGATGAACACTGAAGCTTTCTTT	CASSPETGMNTEAFF
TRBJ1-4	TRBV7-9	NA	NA	TGTGCCAGCAGCTTAGCTAGCCCGACTGGGGAAAAACTGTTTTTT	CASSLASPTGEKLFF
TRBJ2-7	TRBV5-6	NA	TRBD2	TGTGCCAGCAGCTTTCCCGGACTAGCTGGCTACGAGCAGTACTTC	CASSFPGLAGYEQYF
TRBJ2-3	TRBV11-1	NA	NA	TGTGCCAGCAGGGGGGGAGAGTCGAAAGATACGCAGTATTTT	CASRGGESKDTQYF
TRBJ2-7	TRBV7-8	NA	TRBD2	TGTGCCAGCAGCCCGGGAGGGCCCCACGAGCAGTACTTC	CASSPGGPHEQYF
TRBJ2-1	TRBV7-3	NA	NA	TGTGCCAGCAGCCCTCAATCATTTTTAGGGGCTATACACAATGAGCAGTTCTTC	CASSPQSFLGAIHNEQFF
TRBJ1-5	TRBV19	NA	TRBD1	TGTGCCAGTAGTCCCCGACCAACAGGGGGCGTCCAGCCCCAGCATTTT	CASSPRPTGGVQPQHF
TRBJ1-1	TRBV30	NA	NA	TGTGCCTGGAGTGTACTTTCTTATGAAGCTTTCTTT	CAWSVLSYEAFF
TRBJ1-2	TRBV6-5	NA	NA	TGTGCCAGCAGTTCCCCGAGACAGGCCCCGGGCTATGGCTACACCTTC	CASSSPRQAPGYGYTF
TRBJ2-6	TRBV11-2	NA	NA	TGTGCCAGCAGCTTAGACTTTGGGGCCAACGTCCTGACTTTC	CASSLDFGANVLTF
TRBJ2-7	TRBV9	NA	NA	TGTGCCAGCAGCGTAGCTGCAGGACTCTCCTACGAGCAGTACTTC	CASSVAAGLSYEQYF
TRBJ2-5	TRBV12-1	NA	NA	TGTGCCAGCAGCTTTGGTACTAGCGGGACACCGGGAGAGACCCAGTACTTC	CASSFGTSGTPGETQYF
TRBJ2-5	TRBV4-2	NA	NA	TGTGCCAGCAGCCAAGGAAGTGAGGGAATTCAAGAGACCCAGTACTTC	CASSQGSEGIQETQYF
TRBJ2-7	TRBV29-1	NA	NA	TGCAGCGTTGTCGGGACAAGCTCCTACGAGCAGTACTTC	CSVVGTSSYEQYF
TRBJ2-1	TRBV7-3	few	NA	TGTGCCAGCAGCTTAGGAGGGCGGAATGAGCAGTTCTTC	CASSLGGRNEQFF
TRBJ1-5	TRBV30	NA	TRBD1	TGTGCCTGGAGTGCGGGACAGCTATATAGCAATCAGCCCCAGCATTTT	CAWSAGQLYSNQPQHF
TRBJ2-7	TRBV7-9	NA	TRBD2	TGTGCCAGCAGCTTACTGACGGGGGGAGGATACGAGCAGTACTTC	CASSLLTGGGYEQYF
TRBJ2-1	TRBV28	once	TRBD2	TGTGCCAGCAGTCGACTAGCGGGAGGGCATGAGCAGTTCTTC	CASSRLAGGHEQFF
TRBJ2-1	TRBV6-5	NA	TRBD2	TGTGCCAGCAGTTACCAGCTAGCGGGTTACAATGAGCAGTTCTTC	CASSYQLAGYNEQFF
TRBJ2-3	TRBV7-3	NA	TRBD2	TGTGCCAGCAGCCGGGGAGGGTCTAGCACAGATACGCAGTATTTT	CASSRGGSSTDTQYF
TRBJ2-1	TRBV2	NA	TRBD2	TGTGCCAGCAACCTAAAGCCAGCGGGGGGTCAATTCTTC	CASNLKPAGGQFF
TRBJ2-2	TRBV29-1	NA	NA	TGCAGCGTTAAAGGACCGGGATTGAACACCGGGGAGCTGTTTTTT	CSVKGPGLNTGELFF
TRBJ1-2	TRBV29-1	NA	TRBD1	TGCAGCGTTGACTCGACAGGGGCTGGCTACACCTTC	CSVDSTGAGYTF
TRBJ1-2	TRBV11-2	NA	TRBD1	TGTGCCAGCAGCTTAGGAAGGGGGCTCTATGGCTACACCTTC	CASSLGRGLYGYTF
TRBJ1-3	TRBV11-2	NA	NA	TGTGCCAGCAGTATCACAGGGTATGGAAACACCATATATTTT	CASSITGYGNTIYF
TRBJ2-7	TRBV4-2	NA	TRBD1	TGTGCCAGCAGCCCTGACAGGGAACACGAGCAGTACTTC	CASSPDREHEQYF
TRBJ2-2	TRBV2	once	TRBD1	TGTGCCAGCTCCCGACAGGGTAACACCGGGGAGCTGTTTTTT	CASSRQGNTGELFF
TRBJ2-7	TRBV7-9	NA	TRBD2	TGTGCCAGCAGCTCGCCCACTAGCGGGAGCTCCTACGAGCAGTACTTC	CASSSPTSGSSYEQYF
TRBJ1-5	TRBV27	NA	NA	TGTGCCAGCAGTTTACTTTTCTCTCAGCCCCAGCATTTT	CASSLLFSQPQHF
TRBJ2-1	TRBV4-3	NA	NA	TGCGCCAGCAGCCAAGATTGGGTTTTTCGGGAGAGGTCCTACAATGAGCAGTTCTTC	CASSQDWVFRERSYNEQFF
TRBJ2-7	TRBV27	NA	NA	TGTGCCAGCAAAAACGGGGCTAGCGCCACCTACGAGCAGTACTTC	CASKNGASATYEQYF
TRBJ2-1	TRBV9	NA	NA	TGTGCCAGCAGCGTACCCGGGACTGGCGACAATGAGCAGTTCTTC	CASSVPGTGDNEQFF
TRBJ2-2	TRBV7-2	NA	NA	TGTGCCAGCACCAAGCCGTGGTCCGGGGAGCTGTTTTTT	CASTKPWSGELFF
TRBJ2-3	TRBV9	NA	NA	TGTGCCAGCAGCGTAGCGGTGGATACGCAGTATTTT	CASSVAVDTQYF
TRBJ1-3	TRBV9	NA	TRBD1	TGTGCCAGCAGCGTTGTACCACAGGGGCTGGGTGGAAACACCATATATTTT	CASSVVPQGLGGNTIYF